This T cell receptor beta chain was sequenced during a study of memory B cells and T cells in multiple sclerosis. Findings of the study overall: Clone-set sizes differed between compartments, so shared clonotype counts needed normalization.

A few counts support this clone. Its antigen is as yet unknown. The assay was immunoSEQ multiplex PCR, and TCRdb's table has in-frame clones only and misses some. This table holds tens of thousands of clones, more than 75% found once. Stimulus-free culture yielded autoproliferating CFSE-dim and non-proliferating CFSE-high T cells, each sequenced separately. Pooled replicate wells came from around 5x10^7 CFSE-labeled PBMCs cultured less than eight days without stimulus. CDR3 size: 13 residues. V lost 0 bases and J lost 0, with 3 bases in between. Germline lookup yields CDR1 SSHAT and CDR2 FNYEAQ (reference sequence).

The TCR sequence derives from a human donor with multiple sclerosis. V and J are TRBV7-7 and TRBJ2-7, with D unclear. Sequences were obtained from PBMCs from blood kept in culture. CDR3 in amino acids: CASSLASSYEQYF. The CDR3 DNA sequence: TGTGCCAGCAGCTTAGCTAGCTCCTACGAGCAGTACTTC.